This T cell receptor (beta chain) was captured in a study of CD8 T cells in ankylosing spondylitis. Each CDR3 protein gets one entry after TCRdb re-called the 5' RACE reads with MiXCR. Altogether about 330,000 distinct CDR3 sequences are present, 7.5% to 9% being singletons, with the ten largest covering 13% to 15%. This CDR3 has 13 amino acids. The germline CDR1 and CDR2 sequences are SQVTM and ANQGSEA. V dropped 0 bases and J dropped 8; count of bases not matched to a gene: 4. This clonotype was counted only a few times. What it binds is not known. Points from the study as a whole: Previously reported in reactive arthritis synovial fluid and blood were some of the motif variants. Ankylosing spondylitis blood seemed to carry a telltale TCR beta motif made of several highly homologous variants.

Sequenced input: blood, either unsorted or a sorted T cell fraction (not recorded which). The J gene is TRBJ2-1, the V gene TRBV29-1, with 7 bases matching TRBD1. The origin of this receptor is a male donor with ankylosing spondylitis. The CDR3: CSVEDNRGDEQFF. The CDR3 DNA reads TGCAGCGTTGAAGATAACAGGGGAGATGAGCAGTTCTTC.